The text below deals with one T cell receptor beta chain. Its cognate antigen is unknown. Germline V CDR1 and CDR2: SGHTA, FQGNSA. This CDR3 is built from 15 residues. Trimming removed 5 bases at V and 1 base at J, with 15 bases between. The assay was immunoSEQ multiplex PCR, and TCRdb's table has in-frame clones only and misses some. The sample lists more than 100,000 clones, about 92% occurring once. These data belong to a study of OX40 agonist ivuxolimab in advanced cancers. Across the study: Given to patients was ivuxolimab, an agonistic anti-OX40 (CD134) antibody. General observations from the study: Normalized expansion of T-cell clones was also low for some nonresponders.

The V call is TRBV7-2, the J call TRBJ2-7, with D possibly being TRBD1 or TRBD2 (7 bases each). The sequence was collected from an adult with an advanced solid tumor such as melanoma, head and neck, liver or kidney cancer. The specimen was CD4+ or CD8+ T cells sorted from blood, collected in a trial of the OX40 agonist ivuxolimab. The chain's CDR3 is CASSQGGQGSYEQYF. The CDR3 bases are TGTGCCAGCAGCCAGGGGGGGCAAGGATCCTACGAGCAGTACTTC.